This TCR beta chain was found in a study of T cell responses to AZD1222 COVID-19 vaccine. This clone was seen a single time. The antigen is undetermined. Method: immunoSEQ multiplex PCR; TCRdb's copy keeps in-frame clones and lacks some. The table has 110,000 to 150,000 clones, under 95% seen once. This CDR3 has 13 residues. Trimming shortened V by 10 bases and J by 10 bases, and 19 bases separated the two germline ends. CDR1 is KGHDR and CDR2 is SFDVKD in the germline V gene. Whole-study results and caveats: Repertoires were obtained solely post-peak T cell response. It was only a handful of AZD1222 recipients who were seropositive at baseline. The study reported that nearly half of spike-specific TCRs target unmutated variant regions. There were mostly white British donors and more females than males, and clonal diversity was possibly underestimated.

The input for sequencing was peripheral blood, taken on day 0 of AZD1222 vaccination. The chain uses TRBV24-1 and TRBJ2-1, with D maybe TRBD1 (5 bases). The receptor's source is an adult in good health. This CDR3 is CATGVSRAKEQFF. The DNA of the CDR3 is TGTGCCACAGGGGTATCACGGGCGAAGGAGCAGTTCTTC.